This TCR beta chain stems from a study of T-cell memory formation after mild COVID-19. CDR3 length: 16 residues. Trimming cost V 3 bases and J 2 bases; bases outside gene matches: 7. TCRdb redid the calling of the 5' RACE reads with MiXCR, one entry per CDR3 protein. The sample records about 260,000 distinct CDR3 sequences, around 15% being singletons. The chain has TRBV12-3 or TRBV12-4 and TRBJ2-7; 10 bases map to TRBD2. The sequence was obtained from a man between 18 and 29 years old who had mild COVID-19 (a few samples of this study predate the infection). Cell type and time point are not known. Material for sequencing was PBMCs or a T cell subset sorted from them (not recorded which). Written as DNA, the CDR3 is TGTGCCAGCAGTTTGGGGCTAGCGGGGGCCGCCTACGAGCAGTACTTC. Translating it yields CASSLGLAGAAYEQYF.